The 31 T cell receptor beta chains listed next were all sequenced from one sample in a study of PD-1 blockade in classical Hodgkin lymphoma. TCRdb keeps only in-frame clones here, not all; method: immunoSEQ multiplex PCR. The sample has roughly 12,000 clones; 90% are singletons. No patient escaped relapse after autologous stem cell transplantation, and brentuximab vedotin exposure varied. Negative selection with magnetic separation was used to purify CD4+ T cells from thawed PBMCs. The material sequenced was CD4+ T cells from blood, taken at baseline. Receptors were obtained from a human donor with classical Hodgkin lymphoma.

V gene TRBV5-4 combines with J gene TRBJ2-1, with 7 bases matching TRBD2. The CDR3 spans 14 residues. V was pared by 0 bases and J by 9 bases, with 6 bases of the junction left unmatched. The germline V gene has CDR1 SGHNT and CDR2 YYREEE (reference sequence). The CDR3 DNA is TGTGCCAGCAGCTTGGATAGACCGGGGGGTGAGCAGTTCTTC. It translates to CASSLDRPGGEQFF.

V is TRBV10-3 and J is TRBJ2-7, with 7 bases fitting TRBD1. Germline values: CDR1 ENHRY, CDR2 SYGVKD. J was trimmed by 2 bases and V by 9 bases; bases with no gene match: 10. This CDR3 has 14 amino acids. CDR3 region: CAIAKTGIAYEQYF. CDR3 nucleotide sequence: TGTGCCATTGCAAAGACAGGGATAGCCTACGAGCAGTACTTC.

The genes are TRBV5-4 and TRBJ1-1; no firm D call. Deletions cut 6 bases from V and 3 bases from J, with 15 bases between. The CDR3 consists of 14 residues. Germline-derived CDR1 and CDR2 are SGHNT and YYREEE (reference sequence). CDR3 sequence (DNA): TGTGCCAGCAATCTTGAGGATAAGGACACTGAAGCTTTCTTT. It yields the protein CASNLEDKDTEAFF.

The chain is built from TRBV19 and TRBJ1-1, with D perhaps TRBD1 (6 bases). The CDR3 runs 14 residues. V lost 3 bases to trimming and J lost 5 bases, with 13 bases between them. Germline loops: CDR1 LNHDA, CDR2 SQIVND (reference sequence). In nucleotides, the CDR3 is TGTGCCAGTAGTATCCAGGAAAGGGGGACTGAAGCTTTCTTT. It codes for CASSIQERGTEAFF.

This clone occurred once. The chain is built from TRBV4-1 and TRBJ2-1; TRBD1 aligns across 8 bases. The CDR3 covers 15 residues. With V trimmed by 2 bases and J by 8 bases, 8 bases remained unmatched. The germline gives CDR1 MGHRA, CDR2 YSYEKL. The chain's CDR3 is CASSQPGQVNDEQFF. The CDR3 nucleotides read TGCGCCAGCAGCCAACCGGGACAGGTGAACGATGAGCAGTTCTTC.

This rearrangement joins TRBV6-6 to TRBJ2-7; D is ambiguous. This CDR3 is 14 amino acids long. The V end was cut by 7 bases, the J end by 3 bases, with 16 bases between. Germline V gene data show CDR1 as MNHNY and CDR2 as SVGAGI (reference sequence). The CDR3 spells CASNYRTSVYEQYF. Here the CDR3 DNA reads TGTGCCAGCAACTATAGAACATCGGTCTACGAGCAGTACTTC.

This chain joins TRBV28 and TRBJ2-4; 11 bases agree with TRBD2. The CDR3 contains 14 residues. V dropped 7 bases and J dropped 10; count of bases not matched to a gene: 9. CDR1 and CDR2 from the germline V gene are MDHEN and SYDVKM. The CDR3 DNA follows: TGTGCCAGCATGAGAAGGGCTAGCGGGAGGATTCAGTACTTC. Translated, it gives CASMRRASGRIQYF.

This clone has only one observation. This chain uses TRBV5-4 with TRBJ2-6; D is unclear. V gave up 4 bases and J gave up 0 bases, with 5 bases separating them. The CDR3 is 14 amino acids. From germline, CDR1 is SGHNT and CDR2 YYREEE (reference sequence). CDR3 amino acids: CASSLHSGANVLTF. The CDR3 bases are TGTGCCAGCAGCCTCCACTCTGGGGCCAACGTCCTGACTTTC.

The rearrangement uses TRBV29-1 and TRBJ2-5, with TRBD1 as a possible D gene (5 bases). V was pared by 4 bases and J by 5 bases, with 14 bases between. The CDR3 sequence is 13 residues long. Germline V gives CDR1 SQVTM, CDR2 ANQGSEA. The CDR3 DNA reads TGCAGCGTTGTAAGGGGTAACTCGGAGACCCAGTACTTC. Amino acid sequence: CSVVRGNSETQYF.

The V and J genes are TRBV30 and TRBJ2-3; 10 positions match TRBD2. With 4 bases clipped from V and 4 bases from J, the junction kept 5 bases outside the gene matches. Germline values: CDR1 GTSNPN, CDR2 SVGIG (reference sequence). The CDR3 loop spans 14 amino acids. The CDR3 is CAWKASGGPDTQYF. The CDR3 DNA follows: TGTGCCTGGAAGGCTAGCGGGGGCCCAGATACGCAGTATTTT.

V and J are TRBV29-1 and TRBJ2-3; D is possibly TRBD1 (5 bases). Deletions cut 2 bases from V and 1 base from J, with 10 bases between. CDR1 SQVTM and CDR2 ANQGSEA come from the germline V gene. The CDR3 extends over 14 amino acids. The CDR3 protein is CSVEKGLGTDTQYF. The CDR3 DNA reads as TGCAGCGTTGAAAAGGGGCTGGGCACAGATACGCAGTATTTT.

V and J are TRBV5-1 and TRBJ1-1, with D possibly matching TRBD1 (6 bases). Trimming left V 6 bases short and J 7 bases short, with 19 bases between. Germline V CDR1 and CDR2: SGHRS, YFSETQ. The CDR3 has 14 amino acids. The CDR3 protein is CASKERTASFEAFF. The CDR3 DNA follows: TGCGCCAGCAAGGAGCGGACAGCCAGCTTTGAAGCTTTCTTT.

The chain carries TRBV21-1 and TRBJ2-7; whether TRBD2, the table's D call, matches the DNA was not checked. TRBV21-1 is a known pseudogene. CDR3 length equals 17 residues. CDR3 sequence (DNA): TGTGCCAGCAGCAAAGATTCGTGCACCGAGATATCCTACGAGCAGTACTTC. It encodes CASSKDSCTEISYEQYF.

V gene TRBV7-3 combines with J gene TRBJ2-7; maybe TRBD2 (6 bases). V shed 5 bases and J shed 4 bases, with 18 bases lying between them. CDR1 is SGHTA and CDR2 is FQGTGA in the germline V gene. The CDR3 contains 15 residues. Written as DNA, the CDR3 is TGTGCCAGCAGCCCCGGGACTTCGACTATATACGAGCAGTACTTC. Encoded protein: CASSPGTSTIYEQYF.

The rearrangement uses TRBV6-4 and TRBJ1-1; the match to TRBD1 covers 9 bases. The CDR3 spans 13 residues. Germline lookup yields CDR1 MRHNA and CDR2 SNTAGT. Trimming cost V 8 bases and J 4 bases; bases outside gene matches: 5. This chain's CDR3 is CASAQGAGTEAFF. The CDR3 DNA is TGTGCCAGCGCACAGGGGGCTGGCACTGAAGCTTTCTTT.

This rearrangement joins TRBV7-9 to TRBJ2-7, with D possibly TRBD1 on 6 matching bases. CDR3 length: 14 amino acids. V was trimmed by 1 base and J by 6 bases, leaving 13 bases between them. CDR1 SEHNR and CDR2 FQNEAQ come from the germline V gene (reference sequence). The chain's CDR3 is CASSLVQGRGEQYF. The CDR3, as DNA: TGTGCCAGCAGCTTAGTACAGGGTCGTGGCGAGCAGTACTTC.

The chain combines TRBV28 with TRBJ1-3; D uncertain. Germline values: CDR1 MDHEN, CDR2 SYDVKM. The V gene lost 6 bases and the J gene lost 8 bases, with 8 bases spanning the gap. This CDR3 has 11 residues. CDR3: CASSPGYTIYF. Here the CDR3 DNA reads TGTGCCAGCAGCCCGGGTTACACCATATATTTT.

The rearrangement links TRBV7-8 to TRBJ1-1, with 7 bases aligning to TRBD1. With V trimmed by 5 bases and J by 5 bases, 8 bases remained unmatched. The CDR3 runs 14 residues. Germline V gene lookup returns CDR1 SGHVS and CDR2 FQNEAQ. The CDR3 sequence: CASSVFRGRTEAFF. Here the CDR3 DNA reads TGTGCCAGCAGCGTTTTCAGGGGGAGGACTGAAGCTTTCTTT.

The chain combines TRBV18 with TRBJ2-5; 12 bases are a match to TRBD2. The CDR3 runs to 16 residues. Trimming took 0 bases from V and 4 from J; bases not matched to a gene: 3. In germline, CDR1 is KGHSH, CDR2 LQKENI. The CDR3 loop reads CASSPPGLAGGETQYF. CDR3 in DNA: TGTGCCAGCTCACCACCGGGACTAGCGGGTGGAGAGACCCAGTACTTC.

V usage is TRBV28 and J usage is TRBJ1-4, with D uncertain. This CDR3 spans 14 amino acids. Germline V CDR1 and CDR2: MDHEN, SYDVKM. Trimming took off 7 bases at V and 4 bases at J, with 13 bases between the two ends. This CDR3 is CASTLAGLNEKLFF. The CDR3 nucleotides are TGTGCCAGCACTCTGGCAGGTCTTAATGAAAAACTGTTTTTT.

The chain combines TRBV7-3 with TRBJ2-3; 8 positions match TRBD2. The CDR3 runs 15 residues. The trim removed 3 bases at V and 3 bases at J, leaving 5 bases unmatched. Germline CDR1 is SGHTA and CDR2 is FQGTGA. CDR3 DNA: TGTGCCAGCAGCTTTACTAGCGGCCTTACAGATACGCAGTATTTT. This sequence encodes CASSFTSGLTDTQYF.

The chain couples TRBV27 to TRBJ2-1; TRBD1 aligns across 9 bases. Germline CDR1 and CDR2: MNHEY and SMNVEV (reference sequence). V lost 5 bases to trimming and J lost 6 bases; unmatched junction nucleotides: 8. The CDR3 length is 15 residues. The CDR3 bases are TGTGCCAGCAGTCCCCGACAGGGGGGTGTCAATGAGCAGTTCTTC. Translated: CASSPRQGGVNEQFF.

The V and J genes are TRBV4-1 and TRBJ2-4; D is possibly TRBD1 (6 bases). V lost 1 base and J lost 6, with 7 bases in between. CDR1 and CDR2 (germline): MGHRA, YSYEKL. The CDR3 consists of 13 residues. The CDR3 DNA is TGCGCCAGCAGCCAAGTACAGGGAAACATTCAGTACTTC. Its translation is CASSQVQGNIQYF.

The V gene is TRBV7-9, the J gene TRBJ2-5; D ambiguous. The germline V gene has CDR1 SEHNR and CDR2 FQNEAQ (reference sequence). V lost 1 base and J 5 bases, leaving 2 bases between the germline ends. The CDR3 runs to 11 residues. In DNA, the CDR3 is TGTGCCAGCAGCTTAGTGGAGACCCAGTACTTC. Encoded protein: CASSLVETQYF.

This chain's CDR3 is CASRPGANTGELFF. The CDR3 region has the DNA TGTGCCAGCAGGCCCGGGGCAAACACCGGGGAGCTGTTTTTT. J is TRBJ2-2 and V is TRBV7-9, with D perhaps assigned TRBD1 or TRBD2 (5 bases each). The CDR3 runs 14 residues. The ends were cut back, 6 bases at V and 2 bases at J, with 10 bases in the middle. Germline V lookup: CDR1 SEHNR, CDR2 FQNEAQ (reference sequence).

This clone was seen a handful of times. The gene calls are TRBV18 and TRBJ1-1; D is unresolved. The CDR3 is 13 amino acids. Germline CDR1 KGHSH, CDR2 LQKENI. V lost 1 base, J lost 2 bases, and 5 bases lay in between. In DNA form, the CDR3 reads TGTGCCAGCTCACCACAGAGAAACACTGAAGCTTTCTTT. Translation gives CASSPQRNTEAFF.

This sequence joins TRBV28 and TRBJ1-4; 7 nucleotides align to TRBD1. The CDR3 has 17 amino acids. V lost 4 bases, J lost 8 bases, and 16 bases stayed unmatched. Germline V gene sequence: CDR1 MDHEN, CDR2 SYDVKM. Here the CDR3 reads CASSSSGTNLGGEKLFF. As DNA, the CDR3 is TGTGCCAGCAGTTCCTCCGGGACGAATCTAGGGGGCGAAAAACTGTTTTTT.

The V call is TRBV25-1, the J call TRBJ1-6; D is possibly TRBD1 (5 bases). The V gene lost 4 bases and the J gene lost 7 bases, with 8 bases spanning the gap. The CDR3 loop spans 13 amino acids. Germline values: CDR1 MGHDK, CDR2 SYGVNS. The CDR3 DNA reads TGTGCCAGCAGTGGACAGCCCAATTCACCCCTCCACTTT. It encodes CASSGQPNSPLHF.

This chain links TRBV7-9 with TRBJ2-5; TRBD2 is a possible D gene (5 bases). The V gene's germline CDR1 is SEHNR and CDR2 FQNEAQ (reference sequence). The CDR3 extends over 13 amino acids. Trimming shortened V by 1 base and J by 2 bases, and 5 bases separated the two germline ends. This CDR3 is CASSLGTQETQYF. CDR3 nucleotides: TGTGCCAGCAGCTTAGGGACTCAAGAGACCCAGTACTTC.

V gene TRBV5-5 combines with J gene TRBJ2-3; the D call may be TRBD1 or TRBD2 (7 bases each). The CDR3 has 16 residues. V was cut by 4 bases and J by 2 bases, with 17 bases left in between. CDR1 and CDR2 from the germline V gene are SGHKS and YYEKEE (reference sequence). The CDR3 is CASSPAQGGLTDTQYF. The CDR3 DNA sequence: TGTGCCAGCAGCCCCGCTCAGGGGGGGCTCACAGATACGCAGTATTTT.

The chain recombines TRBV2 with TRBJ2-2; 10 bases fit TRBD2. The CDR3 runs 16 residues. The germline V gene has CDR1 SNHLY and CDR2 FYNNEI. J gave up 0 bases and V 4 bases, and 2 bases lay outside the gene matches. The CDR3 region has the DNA TGTGCCAGCAGTGTAGCGGGGGGCACGAACACCGGGGAGCTGTTTTTT. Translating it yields CASSVAGGTNTGELFF.